This TCR beta chain was recovered during a study of graft-versus-host responses after intestinal transplantation. This clone was observed a few times. Libraries were prepared by immunoSEQ multiplex PCR; TCRdb keeps only in-frame clonotypes and omits some of them. Here the sample spans about 27,000 clones, around 96% being singletons. V lost 8 bases and J 7 bases, leaving 14 bases between the germline ends. CDR1 and CDR2 from the germline V gene are MNHEY and SVGAGI. The CDR3 extends over 13 amino acids. The chain combines TRBV6-5 with TRBJ2-2; tentative D call: TRBD2 (6 bases). The specimen comprised PBMCs, sampled more than 29 days after intestinal transplant. The receptor's source is a human patient who received an intestinal transplant, so some T cells may come from the graft donor. CDR3 protein: CASWGDFNGELFF. DNA of the CDR3: TGTGCCAGCTGGGGGGATTTTAACGGGGAGCTGTTTTTT.